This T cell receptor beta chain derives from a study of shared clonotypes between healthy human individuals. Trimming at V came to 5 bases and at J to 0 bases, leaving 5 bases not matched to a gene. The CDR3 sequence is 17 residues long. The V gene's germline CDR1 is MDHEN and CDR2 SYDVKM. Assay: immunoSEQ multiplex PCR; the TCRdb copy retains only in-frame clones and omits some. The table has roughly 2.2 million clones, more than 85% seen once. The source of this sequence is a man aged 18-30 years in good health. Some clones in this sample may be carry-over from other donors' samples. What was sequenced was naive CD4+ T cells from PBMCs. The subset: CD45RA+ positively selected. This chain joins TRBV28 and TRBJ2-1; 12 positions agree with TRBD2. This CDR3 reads CASSLAGGTRSYNEQFF. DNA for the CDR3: TGTGCCAGCAGTCTAGCGGGAGGGACCCGCTCCTACAATGAGCAGTTCTTC.